Listed here are 12 T cell receptor beta chains from one sample, sequenced in a study of metastatic and nonmetastatic thyroid tumors (dated by TCRdb to about 2020). Before undergoing thyroid surgery, none of the patients had been given any kind of treatment. Library preparation was by PCR. TCRdb lists the instrument as Illumina HiSeq 4000. TCRdb reanalyzed the raw reads on its own, using fastp at Q25 for trimming and MiXCR for clone calling, and kept in-frame beta chains. Across this sample there are about 34,000 clones, with less than 40% seen only once. The top ten hold approximately 22% of the sample. Sequences were obtained from tumor tissue. Every receptor here comes from a female donor with papillary thyroid cancer or a benign thyroid nodule (not recorded which). Some clones in this sample may be carry-over from other donors' samples.

V and J are TRBV11-3 and TRBJ1-3; no definite D call. The germline V gene encodes CDR1 SGHNT and CDR2 YENEEA. V was trimmed by 4 bases and J by 0 bases, leaving 10 bases between them. The length of the CDR3 is 15 residues. In nucleotides, the CDR3 is TGTGCCAGCAGCTCCGGACCGGACTCTGGAAACACCATATATTTT. This encodes CASSSGPDSGNTIYF.

In its sample, this clone was seen a few times. The CDR3 DNA is TGTGCCAGCAGTGATTCGGTAGCGGATTACAATGAGCAGTTCTTC. This translates into CASSDSVADYNEQFF. The V gene is TRBV6-4, the J gene TRBJ2-1; the D gene is possibly TRBD2 (6 bases). This CDR3 has 15 residues. V was trimmed by 3 bases and J by 4 bases, leaving 13 bases between them. Per the germline V gene, CDR1 is MRHNA and CDR2 is SNTAGT.

This clone was seen more than once but under ten times. The CDR3 coding sequence is TGTGCCAGTTGGGGGGGGACAGGAAAGGAGCCCCAGCATTTT. It specifies CASWGGTGKEPQHF. This sequence joins TRBV19 and TRBJ1-5; 8 bases match TRBD1. Germline trimming cut 8 bases from V and 8 bases from J; bases unmatched to any gene: 11. CDR1 LNHDA and CDR2 SQIVND come from the germline V gene (reference sequence). The CDR3 has 14 residues.

The chain couples TRBV14 to TRBJ2-7; D tentatively reads TRBD1 or TRBD2 (6 bases each). This CDR3 has 16 amino acids. In germline, CDR1 is SGHDN, CDR2 FVKESK. The V end was cut by 0 bases, the J end by 3 bases, with 15 bases between. The CDR3 DNA reads TGTGCCAGCAGCCAAGATTTCGGGGGCTGGAACTACGAGCAGTACTTC. Amino acids: CASSQDFGGWNYEQYF.

The chain is built from TRBV6-1 and TRBJ2-5, with 10 bases lining up with TRBD2. Germline CDR1 reads MNHNS; CDR2 reads SASEGT. The V segment lost 5 bases and the J segment 2 bases; nucleotides outside the gene matches: 8. This CDR3 region has 16 residues. The CDR3 nucleotides are TGTGCCAGCAGTCCCTTCTCTAGCGGGGGTCAAGAGACCCAGTACTTC. Its protein product is CASSPFSSGGQETQYF.

The gene calls are TRBV4-1 and TRBJ1-5; 9 nucleotides align to TRBD1. J lost 2 bases, V lost 2 bases, and 4 bases had no gene match. Germline assignment: CDR1 MGHRA and CDR2 YSYEKL. The CDR3 loop spans 16 amino acids. The CDR3, as DNA: TGCGCCAGCAGCCAACCGGGACAGGGTGGCAATCAGCCCCAGCATTTT. Its protein is CASSQPGQGGNQPQHF.

The genes are TRBV4-1 and TRBJ2-7, with 8 bases matching TRBD1. This CDR3 is built from 16 residues. V lost 1 base, J lost 3 bases, and 8 bases stayed unmatched. Germline CDR1 and CDR2: MGHRA and YSYEKL. The CDR3 protein is CASSQAGTGAHYEQYF. DNA of the CDR3: TGCGCCAGCAGCCAAGCAGGGACAGGTGCTCACTACGAGCAGTACTTC.

V and J are TRBV6-2 or TRBV6-3 and TRBJ1-3, with no clear D. CDR1 is MNHEY, CDR2 SVGEGT, per germline. Between the trimmed V and J ends, which lost 2 bases and 0 bases, there was a span of 11 bases. The CDR3 runs 16 residues. The CDR3 DNA follows: TGTGCCAGCAGTTACGACCGCCTTAGCTCTGGAAACACCATATATTTT. Translated, it gives CASSYDRLSSGNTIYF.

This clone was counted at least ten times. V gene TRBV3-1 combines with J gene TRBJ1-4, with D tentatively TRBD1 (6 bases). CDR1 LGHDT and CDR2 YNNKEL come from the germline V gene (reference sequence). This CDR3 spans 17 amino acids. V gave up 2 bases and J gave up 0 bases, with 13 bases separating them. The CDR3 reads CASSQFGQFATNEKLFF. CDR3 coding DNA: TGTGCCAGCAGCCAATTTGGACAGTTTGCAACTAATGAAAAACTGTTTTTT. The full variable domain, in which reference TRBV3-1 and TRBJ1-4 provide the parts outside the CDR3, is DTAVSQTPKYLVTQMGNDKSIKCEQNLGHDTMYWYKQDSKKFLKIMFSYNNKELIINETVPNRFSPKSPDKAHLNLHINSLELGDSAVYFCASSQFGQFATNEKLFFGSGTQLSVL.

The chain links TRBV20-1 to TRBJ2-3; 11 bases map to TRBD2. The germline CDR1 and CDR2 sequences are DFQATT and SNEGSKA (reference sequence). Germline trimming cut 4 bases from V and 3 bases from J; bases unmatched to any gene: 9. CDR3 length: 16 residues. This chain's CDR3 is CSANNIAGGPTDTQYF. The CDR3 coding sequence is TGCAGTGCTAATAATATAGCGGGAGGGCCGACAGATACGCAGTATTTT.

V gene TRBV5-1 combines with J gene TRBJ2-2; D is possibly TRBD1 or TRBD2 (5 bases each). The CDR3 contains 14 residues. Germline values: CDR1 SGHRS, CDR2 YFSETQ. Trimming left V 0 bases short and J 4 bases short, with 7 bases between. CDR3 sequence: CASSLGDLTGELFF. In nucleotides, the CDR3 is TGCGCCAGCAGCTTGGGGGACCTCACCGGGGAGCTGTTTTTT.

V is TRBV28 and J is TRBJ2-1; possibly TRBD1 for D (6 bases). CDR1 is MDHEN, CDR2 SYDVKM, per germline. The germline V and J ends were trimmed by 9 bases and 4 bases, with 13 bases remaining between them. CDR3 length: 13 residues. As DNA, the CDR3 is TGTGCCAGTTCGGCAGGGGATTACAATGAGCAGTTCTTC. Its translation is CASSAGDYNEQFF. The complete variable domain, with remaining parts taken from reference TRBV28 and TRBJ2-1, reads DVKVTQSSRYLVKRTGEKVFLECVQDMDHENMFWYRQDPGLGLRLIYFSYDVKMKEKGDIPEGYSVSREKKERFSLILESASTNQTSMYLCASSAGDYNEQFFGPGTRLTVL.